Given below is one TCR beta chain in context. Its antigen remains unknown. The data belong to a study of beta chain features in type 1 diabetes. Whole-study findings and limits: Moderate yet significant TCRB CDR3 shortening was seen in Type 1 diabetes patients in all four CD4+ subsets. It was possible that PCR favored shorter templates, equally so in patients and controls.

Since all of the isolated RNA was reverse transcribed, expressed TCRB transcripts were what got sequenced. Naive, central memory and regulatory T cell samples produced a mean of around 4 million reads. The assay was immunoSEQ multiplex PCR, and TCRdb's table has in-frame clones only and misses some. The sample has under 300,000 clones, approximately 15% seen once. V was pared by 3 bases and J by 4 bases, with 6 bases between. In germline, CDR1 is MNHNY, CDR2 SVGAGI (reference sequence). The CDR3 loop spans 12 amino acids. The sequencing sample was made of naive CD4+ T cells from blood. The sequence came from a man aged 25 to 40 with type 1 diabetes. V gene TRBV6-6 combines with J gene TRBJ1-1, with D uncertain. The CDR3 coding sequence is TGTGCCAGCAGTTATACGAGCACTGAAGCTTTCTTT. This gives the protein CASSYTSTEAFF.